This entry lists 8 T cell receptor beta chains sequenced from one sample in a study of Ad26.COV2.S vaccination and SARS-CoV-2 variants. Noted treatment: about 20 received Ad26.COV2.S at low or high dose, single or two shots; 5 received placebo; per-sample allocation not given. Specimen acquisition occurred on day 63 following the initial vaccine or placebo injection. Some clones are missing from TCRdb's copy, which holds only in-frame ones; the method was immunoSEQ multiplex PCR. This sample carries 320,000 or so clones, roughly 90% of them seen once, and the ten largest clones take around 5%. The material sequenced was peripheral blood, taken in a trial of Ad26.COV2.S vaccine versus placebo. These receptors were obtained from a person between 18 and 60 years old who received the Ad26.COV2.S COVID-19 vaccine or a placebo.

V gene TRBV28 combines with J gene TRBJ1-2; 8 nucleotides agree with TRBD1. Germline V lookup: CDR1 MDHEN, CDR2 SYDVKM. The length of the CDR3 is 15 residues. The junction had 11 bases not matched to a gene; V was cut back by 3 bases and J by 8 bases. The CDR3 protein is CASSFPTGVSAGYTF. For the CDR3, the DNA is TGTGCCAGCAGTTTCCCGACAGGGGTCAGTGCGGGCTACACCTTC.

The chain uses TRBV7-9 and TRBJ2-2; D is uncertain. Deletions cut 3 bases from V and 2 bases from J, with 13 bases between. Germline CDR1 is SEHNR and CDR2 is FQNEAQ (reference sequence). The length of the CDR3 is 16 residues. CDR3 amino acids: CASSFWSSPNTGELFF. The CDR3 region has the DNA TGTGCCAGCAGCTTCTGGTCCAGCCCCAACACCGGGGAGCTGTTTTTT.

Here the CDR3 DNA reads TGTGCCAGTAGTATTTTAGGGACAGGGTCTGGCAATCAGCCCCAGCATTTT. Translating gives CASSILGTGSGNQPQHF. This chain connects TRBV19 to TRBJ1-5; TRBD1 matches at 9 bases. The V gene's germline CDR1 is LNHDA and CDR2 SQIVND (reference sequence). The CDR3 has 17 residues. V gave up 3 bases and J gave up 2 bases; unmatched junction bases: 8. Combining the CDR3 with reference TRBV19 and TRBJ1-5 gives the whole variable domain DGGITQSPKYLFRKEGQNVTLSCEQNLNHDAMYWYRQDPGQGLRLIYYSQIVNDFQKGDIAEGYSVSREKKESFPLTVTSAQKNPTAFYLCASSILGTGSGNQPQHFGDGTRLSIL.

A remark on this clone: Additional DNA sequences in this sample encode the identical CDR3. This chain joins TRBV6-5 and TRBJ1-6; 11 bases fit TRBD1. Germline V CDR1 and CDR2: MNHEY, SVGAGI. The CDR3 has 15 residues. V dropped 3 bases and J dropped 7; count of bases not matched to a gene: 2. CDR3 sequence: CASSYGTGGNSPLHF. DNA of the CDR3: TGTGCCAGCAGTTATGGGACAGGGGGAAATTCACCCCTCCACTTT.

The chain is built from TRBV4-1 and TRBJ2-2, with a possible D match to TRBD2 (5 bases). Germline-derived CDR1 and CDR2 are MGHRA and YSYEKL. Trimming removed 1 base at V and 6 bases at J, with 21 bases between. The length of the CDR3 is 18 residues. The CDR3 sequence: CASSQGPLRRTGAGELFF. The CDR3 nucleotides read TGCGCCAGCAGCCAAGGTCCCCTAAGGAGGACCGGTGCCGGGGAGCTGTTTTTT.

This chain links TRBV10-2 with TRBJ2-7; possible D gene TRBD1, 5 bases. Trimming removed 0 bases at V and 6 bases at J, with 6 bases between. The CDR3 runs to 12 residues. Per germline, CDR1 WSHSY and CDR2 SAAADI. CDR3 in DNA: TGCGCCAGCAGTGAGTCGGGGCGCGAGCAGTACGTC. Its protein product is CASSESGREQYV.

This rearrangement joins TRBV6-5 to TRBJ2-7, with D maybe TRBD1 (7 bases). In germline, CDR1 is MNHEY, CDR2 SVGAGI. The CDR3 consists of 15 residues. V lost 0 bases to trimming and J lost 0 bases, with 9 bases between them. CDR3 nucleotide sequence: TGTGCCAGCAGTTACTCGCGGGACAGCTCCTACGAGCAGTACTTC. As protein: CASSYSRDSSYEQYF.

This clone was recorded only once. J is TRBJ2-2 and V is TRBV9, with a possible D match to TRBD1 (6 bases). Germline CDR1 and CDR2: SGDLS and YYNGEE. Trimming pared 6 bases from V and 7 bases from J, leaving 16 bases between. This CDR3 spans 14 amino acids. The CDR3 nucleotides are TGTGCCAGCACGTGGACAGAAAGTAGCGGGGAGCTGTTTTTT. It translates to CASTWTESSGELFF.